These T cell receptor beta chains were read from a single sample in a study of cytomegalovirus exposure and HLA in healthy donors. Some clones are missing from TCRdb's copy, which holds only in-frame ones; the method was immunoSEQ multiplex PCR. Recorded for this sample: approximately 110,000 clones. The sequenced sample was PBMCs. All receptors come from a man between 25 and 39 years old in good health and CMV-seronegative. Each CDR3 is given with its conserved first and last residue. The D gene is left open where the match is weak.

J	V	D	DNA	CDR3
TRBJ1-2	TRBV10-3	.	TGTGCCATCAGTGAGTCCGTCGACGGAGGTCGCTACACCTTC	CAISESVDGGRYTF
TRBJ2-3	TRBV13	TRBD2	TGTGCCAGCAGACCGACTAGCGGTACGCAGTATTTT	CASRPTSGTQYF
TRBJ2-7	TRBV28	.	TGTGCCAGCAAAAGGGAGGTAACCTACGAGCAGTACTTC	CASKREVTYEQYF
TRBJ2-7	TRBV15	.	TGTGCCACCAGCGCCACGGGCGGGGGCGGGTACGAGCAGTACTTC	CATSATGGGGYEQYF
TRBJ2-5	TRBV29-1	.	TGCAGCGTTTTAGGCAGGCAAGAGACCCAGTACTTC	CSVLGRQETQYF
TRBJ1-1	TRBV19	TRBD1	TGTGCCAGTAGTCTGCTGCAGGGGGCGGCTTTCTTT	CASSLLQGAAFF
TRBJ1-3	TRBV2	.	TGTGCCAGCAGTGCGACGGTACGGGTCGGAAACACCATATATTTT	CASSATVRVGNTIYF
TRBJ2-2	TRBV27	.	TGTGCCAGCAGTTTATTACGGGGGGCGGAGCTGTTTTTT	CASSLLRGAELFF
TRBJ1-2	TRBV4-3	.	TGCGCCAGCAGCCAAGGACCTGCTTCGACAGAGCGTAACTATGGCTACACCTTC	CASSQGPASTERNYGYTF
TRBJ2-2	TRBV19	.	TGTGCCAGCAGTAGCTTGCGGGTGAACACCGGGGAGCTGTTTTTT	CASSSLRVNTGELFF
TRBJ2-7	TRBV19	TRBD2	TGTGCCAGTAGTATAGGTCCGCGGGGGTACGAGCAGTACTTC	CASSIGPRGYEQYF
TRBJ2-3	TRBV28	.	TGTGCCAGCAGTTTTAGCGGAGGCACAGATACGCAGTATTTT	CASSFSGGTDTQYF
TRBJ2-1	TRBV5-1	TRBD2	TGCGCCAGCAGCTTGGCGGGACTAGCGGGAGGGAGTGAGCAGTTCTTC	CASSLAGLAGGSEQFF
TRBJ2-3	TRBV4-2	TRBD2	TGTGCCAGCAGCCAAGATCGACTAGCGGGAGATACGCAGTATTTT	CASSQDRLAGDTQYF
TRBJ1-3	TRBV5-5	TRBD1	TGTGCCAGCAGCCCCACAGGGGTAGGAAACACCATATATTTT	CASSPTGVGNTIYF
TRBJ2-7	TRBV6-5	TRBD1	TGTGCCAGCAGTCGACAGGGGGCCCTGAGGGACGAGCAGTACTTC	CASSRQGALRDEQYF
TRBJ2-1	TRBV19	TRBD2	TGTGCCAGTAGTCCCTGGGGGACTAGCGGGGAAAACAATGAGCAGTTCTTC	CASSPWGTSGENNEQFF
TRBJ1-1	TRBV18	.	TGTGCCAGCTCAGGACAGACGAACACTGAAGCTTTCTTT	CASSGQTNTEAFF
TRBJ1-1	TRBV11-2	.	TGTGCCAGCAGCTTACAGGGTTCCGACGCTGAAGCTTTCTTT	CASSLQGSDAEAFF
TRBJ2-3	TRBV7-9	TRBD2	TGTGCCAGCAGCTATGAAGGTAGCGGGGCAGATACGCAGTATTTT	CASSYEGSGADTQYF
TRBJ2-3	TRBV19	.	TGTGCCAGTAGTGGGTCCGGAGGGGCAGATACGCAGTATTTT	CASSGSGGADTQYF
TRBJ1-5	TRBV7-6	TRBD1	TGTGCCAGCAGCTTGGACAGGGTGGGAGCCCAGCATTTT	CASSLDRVGAQHF
TRBJ2-3	TRBV2	TRBD2	TGTGCCAACCCACCCCCGAGTGGGACTACAAGGACAAACACAGATACGCAGTATTTT	CANPPPSGTTRTNTDTQYF
TRBJ1-4	TRBV4-1	.	TGCGCCAGCAGCCAATTAGGACTCATCGCAACTAATGAAAAACTGTTTTTT	CASSQLGLIATNEKLFF
TRBJ2-7	TRBV29-1	TRBD2	TGCAGCGTTGTTTGGGGGAGGGCCATCGAGCAGTACTTC	CSVVWGRAIEQYF
TRBJ2-1	TRBV18	.	TGTGCCAGCTCACCGGCGGTGAGCTCCTACAATGAGCAGTTCTTC	CASSPAVSSYNEQFF
TRBJ2-7	TRBV9	TRBD1	TGTGCCAGCAGCAGGACAGGGAGGTACGAGCAGTACTTC	CASSRTGRYEQYF
TRBJ2-3	TRBV5-8	.	TGTGCCAGCAGCTTGAGAGGGCGCACAGATACGCAGTATTTT	CASSLRGRTDTQYF
TRBJ2-1	TRBV7-3	.	TGTGCCAGCAGCTTAGTCGCTGGAGGGCCTTTCGATGAGCAGTTCTTC	CASSLVAGGPFDEQFF
TRBJ2-3	TRBV6-1	TRBD2	TGTGCCAGCAGTGCATTACTAGCGGGAAACACAGATACGCAGTATTTT	CASSALLAGNTDTQYF
TRBJ1-1	TRBV18	.	TGTGCCAGCTCACAGGGGCGAGACACTGAAGCTTTCTTT	CASSQGRDTEAFF
TRBJ2-1	TRBV7-2	TRBD2	TGTGCCAGCAGCGTAAGCGGGAGGGACTACAATGAGCAGTTCTTC	CASSVSGRDYNEQFF
TRBJ1-6	TRBV19	.	TGTGCCAGTAGTACGATCGAGGGTGAGAATTCACCCCTCCACTTT	CASSTIEGENSPLHF
TRBJ2-3	TRBV28	TRBD1	TGTGCCAGCAGCGAGGGGGCCGACAGGGTTGCGTATTTT	CASSEGADRVAYF
TRBJ2-2	TRBV5-1	TRBD1	TGCGCCAGCAGCTTGAGGTGGACAGGGACTCCCGGGGAGCTGTTTTTT	CASSLRWTGTPGELFF
TRBJ2-3	TRBV7-2	.	TGTGCCAGCAGCTTGACTAGGATCACAGATACGCAGTATTTT	CASSLTRITDTQYF
TRBJ1-1	TRBV9	TRBD1	TGTGCCAGCAGCGTAGTGGGGGACAGAAACACTGAAGCTTTCTTT	CASSVVGDRNTEAFF
TRBJ2-1	TRBV5-1	TRBD2	TGCGCCAGCAGCCGGACTAGCGGGAGTGGGAGCTCCTACAATGAGCAGTTCTTC	CASSRTSGSGSSYNEQFF
TRBJ2-6	TRBV28	.	TGTGCCAGCACCCCGTCCGGCTCTGGGGCCAACGTCCTGACTTTC	CASTPSGSGANVLTF
TRBJ2-1	TRBV30	TRBD2	TGTGCCTGGAGCAATAGCGGGAGGGCTAGAAATGAGCAGTTCTTC	CAWSNSGRARNEQFF
TRBJ2-1	TRBV2	.	TGTGCCAGCAGTGCCCTTGCCACAATCAATGAGCAGTTCTTC	CASSALATINEQFF
TRBJ1-2	TRBV6-5	.	TGTGCCAGCAGTTACCAAGAGACAGGTAGCGGCTACACCTTC	CASSYQETGSGYTF